This T cell receptor beta chain was retrieved from a study of T cell responses to AZD1222 COVID-19 vaccine. Overall study findings and caveats: Regions 160-218 and 743-854 dominated among vaccine-associated CD4 TCRs spanning spike. Baseline antibody screening turned up just a handful of seropositive AZD1222 recipients.

The table came from immunoSEQ multiplex PCR; TCRdb's copy has only in-frame clones and leaves some out. Of 90,000 to 120,000 clones listed, about 89% are singletons. The CDR3 runs to 13 residues. Deletions cut 4 bases from V and 5 bases from J, with 11 bases between. Germline loops: CDR1 MGHRA, CDR2 YSYEKL. To note about this clone: What it binds is unknown.

Second-dose recipients at about 4 or about 12 weeks were treated as one pooled group. The chain carries TRBV4-1 and TRBJ1-1, with D perhaps TRBD1 (5 bases). This receptor was identified in an adult who received the AZD1222 COVID-19 vaccine. The sequencing used peripheral blood, collected 28 days after the second AZD1222 dose. CDR3 sequence reads: CASSPGGWTEAFF. The CDR3 bases are TGCGCCAGCAGCCCCGGGGGATGGACTGAAGCTTTCTTT.